The source of this TCR beta chain is a study of CD8 T cells in ankylosing spondylitis. Each CDR3 protein is one row after TCRdb ran MiXCR on the 5' RACE reads. The data contain more than 100,000 distinct CDR3 sequences, about 10% of them singletons. This clonotype appeared many times. The source material was blood, either unsorted or a sorted T cell fraction (not recorded which). This TCR was recovered from a female donor with ankylosing spondylitis or in good health (not recorded which).

CDR3 in DNA: TGTGCCAGCAGCTTAGTGGGGCTACCGGGAGGCTATGGCTACACCTTC. Its protein is CASSLVGLPGGYGYTF. This sequence joins TRBV7-8 and TRBJ1-2, with D possibly being TRBD1 (5 bases). Trimming removed 1 base at V and 4 bases at J, with 16 bases between. Looked up from germline, CDR1 is SGHVS and CDR2 is FQNEAQ. The CDR3 sequence is 16 residues long. The variable domain in full, with the rest retrieved from reference TRBV7-8 and TRBJ1-2, is GAGVSQSPRYKVAKRGQDVALRCDPISGHVSLFWYQQALGQGPEFLTYFQNEAQLDKSGLPSDRFFAERPEGSVSTLKIQRTQQEDSAVYLCASSLVGLPGGYGYTFGSGTRLTVV.